Shown below are 13 T cell receptor beta chains from a single sample sequenced in a study of T cells in Graves' hyperthyroidism and ophthalmopathy. RNA transcripts gave rise to amplified TCR beta CDR3 regions. TCR CDR3 underwent first-round RT-PCR with the HTBI primer set. TCRdb used MiXCR to reprocess the multiplex PCR reads, holding one entry per CDR3 protein. The table has 530,000 or so distinct CDR3 sequences, 46% seen once. Sequenced input: peripheral blood or thyroid tissue (not recorded which). Receptors were obtained from a young woman with Graves' hyperthyroidism.

To note about this clonotype: One base away lies a much larger clone, so this may be a sequencing read error. The chain carries TRBV6-4 and TRBJ2-7; 13 bases match TRBD2. The CDR3 runs to 15 residues. From germline, CDR1 is MRHNA and CDR2 SNTAGT. J was trimmed by 7 bases and V by 5 bases; bases with no gene match: 8. DNA of the CDR3: TGTGCCAGCAGTCCCGGACTAGCGGGAGAGGCTGAGCAGTACTTC. This sequence encodes CASSPGLAGEAEQYF.

This clonotype was counted a few times. The chain carries TRBV10-3 and TRBJ2-1, with a possible D match to TRBD2 (6 bases). The V end lost 4 bases, the J end lost 6 bases, and 10 bases lay between the germline ends. The CDR3 is 13 residues long. The V gene's germline CDR1 is ENHRY and CDR2 SYGVKD. The CDR3 region has the DNA TGTGCCATCAGTGGGACTACGTCCAATGAGCAGTTCTTC. Translation gives CAISGTTSNEQFF.

The sample holds many counts of this clonotype. The chain couples TRBV25-1 to TRBJ1-1, with 8 positions matching TRBD1. V shed 5 bases and J 5 bases; nucleotides not matched to a gene: 19. Germline V gene lookup returns CDR1 MGHDK and CDR2 SYGVNS. This CDR3 is built from 18 residues. The CDR3 spells CASSLLAGTGLCWTEAFF. The CDR3 DNA follows: TGTGCCAGCAGTCTCCTGGCCGGGACAGGTTTGTGTTGGACTGAAGCTTTCTTT.

This clonotype was counted ten times or more. V gene TRBV4-3 combines with J gene TRBJ2-7; possible D gene TRBD1, 5 bases. This CDR3 has 16 amino acids. With 4 bases removed from V and 0 bases from J, the gap between germline ends came to 16 bases. The germline CDR1 and CDR2 sequences are LGHNA and YSLEER. CDR3 DNA sequence: TGCGCCAGCAGCCGGACCCAGGACACACTCTCCTACGAGCAGTACTTC. Its protein is CASSRTQDTLSYEQYF.

The chain has TRBV7-6 and TRBJ2-7; perhaps TRBD2 as D (5 bases). V lost 2 bases to trimming and J lost 7 bases, with 18 bases between them. The CDR3 spans 15 residues. The V gene's germline CDR1 is SGHVS and CDR2 FNYEAQ. The DNA of the CDR3 is TGTGCCAGCAGCTTAAACGGGAATAGGCACAATGAGCAGTACTTC. It is translated as CASSLNGNRHNEQYF.

As to this clonotype: This may stem from a read error, because a much larger clone lies one nucleotide away. The chain has TRBV10-3 and TRBJ2-1; D possibly corresponds to TRBD2 (6 bases). The CDR3 has 16 amino acids. Germline CDR1 and CDR2: ENHRY and SYGVKD. The CDR3 coding sequence is TGTGCCATCAGTAAGTCGGCGGGGCTGTCCTACAATGAGCAGTTCTTC. Amino acids: CAISKSAGLSYNEQFF.

This clonotype appeared many times. The chain is built from TRBV29-1 and TRBJ2-2; no firm D call. V was clipped by 1 base and J by 1 base, with 4 bases between them. The CDR3 loop spans 13 amino acids. Germline V CDR1 and CDR2: SQVTM, ANQGSEA. The CDR3 DNA follows: TGCAGCGTTGAAGTAGAGAACACCGGGGAGCTGTTTTTT. This sequence encodes CSVEVENTGELFF.

This clonotype was counted a few times. J is TRBJ1-1 and V is TRBV30; D call uncertain. V lost 4 bases to trimming and J lost 6 bases, with 12 bases between them. Germline V CDR1 and CDR2: GTSNPN, SVGIG (reference sequence). The CDR3 length is 12 residues. The CDR3 loop is CAWKPVGSEAFF. CDR3 DNA: TGTGCCTGGAAGCCGGTTGGGTCTGAAGCTTTCTTT.

This clonotype was observed a few times. V is TRBV15 and J is TRBJ2-3; D ambiguous. The CDR3 sequence is 13 residues long. The V end was cut by 4 bases, the J end by 6 bases, with 11 bases between. The germline gives CDR1 LNHNV, CDR2 YYDKDF (reference sequence). CDR3 nucleotide sequence: TGTGCCACCAGCATAGACCCCTTCGATACGCAGTATTTT. Translating gives CATSIDPFDTQYF.

There are a few counts of this clonotype. The chain has TRBV7-3 and TRBJ2-7; 9 positions agree with TRBD1. The tail of the sequence fits TRBJ2-1 better, so the J call may be wrong. Germline V gene sequence: CDR1 SGHTA, CDR2 FQGTGA. The CDR3 length is 14 residues. As DNA, the CDR3 is TGTGCCAGCAGCCAAGCGGACAGGGGAGACGAGCAGTTCTTC. This sequence encodes CASSQADRGDEQFF.

As to this clonotype: A junction end diverges from the germline sequence, so it may reflect a read error. This chain links TRBV7-6 with TRBJ2-7, with D possibly being TRBD2 (5 bases). Looked up from germline, CDR1 is SGHVS and CDR2 is FNYEAQ. This CDR3 spans 13 amino acids. CDR3 amino acids: CASSQEGDYEQYF. The CDR3, as DNA: TGCGCCAGCAGCCAAGAGGGAGACTACGAGCAGTACTTC.

This clonotype was observed at least ten times. The chain carries TRBV6-6 and TRBJ2-5; the match to TRBD1 covers 8 bases. With V trimmed by 6 bases and J by 6 bases, 15 bases remained unmatched. Germline loops: CDR1 MNHNY, CDR2 SVGAGI (reference sequence). This CDR3 spans 16 amino acids. In nucleotides, the CDR3 is TGTGCCAGCAGATTGATGACAGGGGAGGCAATGCAGACCCAGTACTTC. It codes for CASRLMTGEAMQTQYF.

DNA for the CDR3: TGTGCCAGCAGCCCCCAGGGACCAGAATACGAGCAGTACTTC. Translating gives CASSPQGPEYEQYF. V and J are TRBV7-3 and TRBJ2-7; D may be TRBD1 or TRBD2 (5 bases each). Germline-derived CDR1 and CDR2 are SGHTA and FQGTGA. The V gene lost 5 bases and the J gene lost 4 bases, with 15 bases spanning the gap. This CDR3 comprises 14 residues.